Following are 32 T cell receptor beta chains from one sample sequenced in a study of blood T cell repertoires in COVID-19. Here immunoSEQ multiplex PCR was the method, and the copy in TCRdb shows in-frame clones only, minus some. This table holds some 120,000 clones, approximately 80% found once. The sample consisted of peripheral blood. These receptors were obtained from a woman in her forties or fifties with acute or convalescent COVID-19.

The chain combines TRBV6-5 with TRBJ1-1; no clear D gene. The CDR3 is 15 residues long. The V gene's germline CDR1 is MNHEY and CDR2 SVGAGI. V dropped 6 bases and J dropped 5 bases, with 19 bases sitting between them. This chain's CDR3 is CASSDGIKDLTEAFF. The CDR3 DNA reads TGTGCCAGCAGCGACGGGATTAAGGATTTGACTGAAGCTTTCTTT.

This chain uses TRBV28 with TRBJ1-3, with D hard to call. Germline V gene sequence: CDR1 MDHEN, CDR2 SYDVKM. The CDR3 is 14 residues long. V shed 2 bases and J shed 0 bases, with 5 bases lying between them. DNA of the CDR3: TGTGCCAGCAGTTTACCGGTCTCTGGAAACACCATATATTTT. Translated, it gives CASSLPVSGNTIYF.

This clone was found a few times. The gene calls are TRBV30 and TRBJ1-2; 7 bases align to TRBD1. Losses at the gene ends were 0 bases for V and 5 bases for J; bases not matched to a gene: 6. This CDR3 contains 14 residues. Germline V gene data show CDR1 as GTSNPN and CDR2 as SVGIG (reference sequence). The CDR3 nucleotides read TGTGCCTGGAGTGTGAACAGGGGCCATTATGGCTACACCTTC. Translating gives CAWSVNRGHYGYTF.

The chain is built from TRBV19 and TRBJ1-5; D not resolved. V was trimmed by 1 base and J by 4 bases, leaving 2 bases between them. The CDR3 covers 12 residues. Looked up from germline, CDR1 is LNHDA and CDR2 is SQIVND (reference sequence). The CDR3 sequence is CASSIANQPQHF. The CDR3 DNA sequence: TGTGCCAGTAGTATAGCAAATCAGCCCCAGCATTTT.

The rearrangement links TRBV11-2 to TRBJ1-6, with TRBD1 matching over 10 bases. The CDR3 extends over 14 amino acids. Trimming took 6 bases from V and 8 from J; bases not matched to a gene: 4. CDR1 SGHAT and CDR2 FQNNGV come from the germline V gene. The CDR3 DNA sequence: TGTGCCAGCAGACGGACAGGGGGGGATTCACCCCTCCACTTT. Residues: CASRRTGGDSPLHF.

The chain's CDR3 is CASSQDTGGNQPQHF. The CDR3 DNA sequence: TGTGCCAGCAGCCAAGATACAGGGGGAAACCAGCCCCAGCATTTT. The chain links TRBV4-2 to TRBJ1-5; 8 bases match TRBD1. V was clipped by 0 bases and J by 7 bases; unmatched bases: 5. This CDR3 spans 15 amino acids. Looked up from germline, CDR1 is LGHNA and CDR2 is YNFKEQ.

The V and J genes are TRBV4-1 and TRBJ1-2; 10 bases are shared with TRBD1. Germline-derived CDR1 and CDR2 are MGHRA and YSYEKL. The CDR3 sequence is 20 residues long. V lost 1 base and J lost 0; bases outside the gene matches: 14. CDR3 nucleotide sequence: TGCGCCAGCAGCCAAGGGTTACCGGGACAGGGGACCCTCGCTAACTATGGCTACACCTTC. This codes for CASSQGLPGQGTLANYGYTF.

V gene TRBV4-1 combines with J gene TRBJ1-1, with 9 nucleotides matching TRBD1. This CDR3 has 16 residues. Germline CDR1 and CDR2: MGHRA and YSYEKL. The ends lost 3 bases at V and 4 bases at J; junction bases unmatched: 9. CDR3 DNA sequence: TGCGCCAGCAGCCAGACTGTTAACAGGGGGCTCACTGAAGCTTTCTTT. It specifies CASSQTVNRGLTEAFF.

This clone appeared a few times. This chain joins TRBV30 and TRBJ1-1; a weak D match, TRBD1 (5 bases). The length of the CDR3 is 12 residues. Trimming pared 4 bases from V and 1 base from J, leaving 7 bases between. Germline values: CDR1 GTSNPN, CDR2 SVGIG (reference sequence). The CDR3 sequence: CAWTDRNTEAFF. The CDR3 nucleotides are TGTGCCTGGACAGACAGGAACACTGAAGCTTTCTTT.

The CDR3 region is CASRQSGGNEKLFF. CDR3 DNA sequence: TGTGCCAGCAGACAATCGGGTGGTAATGAAAAACTGTTTTTT. The rearrangement joins TRBV7-9 to TRBJ1-4, with unresolved D. Germline loops: CDR1 SEHNR, CDR2 FQNEAQ (reference sequence). This CDR3 is built from 14 residues. The V end lost 6 bases, the J end lost 4 bases, and 12 bases lay between the germline ends.

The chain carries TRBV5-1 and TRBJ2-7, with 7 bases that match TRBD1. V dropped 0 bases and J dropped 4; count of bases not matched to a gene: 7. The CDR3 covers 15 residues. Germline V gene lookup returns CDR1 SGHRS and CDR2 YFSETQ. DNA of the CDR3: TGCGCCAGCAGCTTGGTGGGACAGATTACTTACGAGCAGTACTTC. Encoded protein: CASSLVGQITYEQYF.

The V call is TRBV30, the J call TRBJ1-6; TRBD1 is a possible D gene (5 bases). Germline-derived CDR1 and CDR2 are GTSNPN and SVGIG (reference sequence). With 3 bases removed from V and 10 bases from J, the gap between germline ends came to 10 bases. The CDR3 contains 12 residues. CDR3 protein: CAWRGVGSPLHF. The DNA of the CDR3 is TGTGCCTGGAGAGGGGTGGGATCACCCCTCCACTTT.

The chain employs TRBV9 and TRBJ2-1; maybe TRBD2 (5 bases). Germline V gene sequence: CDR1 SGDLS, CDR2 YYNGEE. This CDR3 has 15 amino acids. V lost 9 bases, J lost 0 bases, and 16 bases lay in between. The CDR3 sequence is CATSTGESSYNEQFF. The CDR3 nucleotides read TGTGCCACCTCAACCGGGGAGAGCTCCTACAATGAGCAGTTCTTC.

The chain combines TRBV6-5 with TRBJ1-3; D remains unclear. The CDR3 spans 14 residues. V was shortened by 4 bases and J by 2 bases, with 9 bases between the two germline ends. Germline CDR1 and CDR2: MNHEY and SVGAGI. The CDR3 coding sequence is TGTGCCAGCAGTTCAGGTGCAGCTGGAAACACCATATATTTT. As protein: CASSSGAAGNTIYF.

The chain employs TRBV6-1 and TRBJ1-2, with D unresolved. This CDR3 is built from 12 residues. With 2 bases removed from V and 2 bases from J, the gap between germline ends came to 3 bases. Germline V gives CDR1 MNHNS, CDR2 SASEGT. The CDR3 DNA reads TGTGCCAGCAGTGAACAGAACTATGGCTACACCTTC. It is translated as CASSEQNYGYTF.

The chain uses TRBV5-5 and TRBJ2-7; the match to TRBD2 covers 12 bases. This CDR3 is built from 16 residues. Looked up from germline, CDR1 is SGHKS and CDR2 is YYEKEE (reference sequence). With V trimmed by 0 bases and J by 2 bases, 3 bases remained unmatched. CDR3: CASSLGLAGEPYEQYF. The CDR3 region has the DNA TGTGCCAGCAGCTTGGGACTAGCGGGGGAACCCTACGAGCAGTACTTC. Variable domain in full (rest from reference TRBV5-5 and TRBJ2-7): DAGVTQSPTHLIKTRGQQVTLRCSPISGHKSVSWYQQVLGQGPQFIFQYYEKEERGRGNFPDRFSARQFPNYSSELNVNALLLGDSALYLCASSLGLAGEPYEQYFGPGTRLTVT.

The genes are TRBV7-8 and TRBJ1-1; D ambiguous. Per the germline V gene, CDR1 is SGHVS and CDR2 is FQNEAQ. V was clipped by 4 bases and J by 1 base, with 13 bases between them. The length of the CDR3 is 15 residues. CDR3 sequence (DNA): TGTGCCAGCAGCTCCCGGGCGGGTTGGAACACTGAAGCTTTCTTT. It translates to CASSSRAGWNTEAFF.

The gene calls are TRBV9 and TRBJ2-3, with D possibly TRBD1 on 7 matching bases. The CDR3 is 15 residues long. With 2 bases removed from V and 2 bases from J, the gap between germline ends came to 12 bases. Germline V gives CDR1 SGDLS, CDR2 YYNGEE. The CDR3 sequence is CASSVRGADTDTQYF. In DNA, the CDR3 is TGTGCCAGCAGCGTCAGGGGGGCCGACACAGATACGCAGTATTTT.

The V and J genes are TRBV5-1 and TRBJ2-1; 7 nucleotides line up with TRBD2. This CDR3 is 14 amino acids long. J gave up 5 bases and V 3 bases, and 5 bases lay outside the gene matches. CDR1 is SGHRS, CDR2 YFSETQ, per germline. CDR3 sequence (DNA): TGCGCCAGCAGCTGGGGGGGAGAACACAATGAGCAGTTCTTC. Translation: CASSWGGEHNEQFF.

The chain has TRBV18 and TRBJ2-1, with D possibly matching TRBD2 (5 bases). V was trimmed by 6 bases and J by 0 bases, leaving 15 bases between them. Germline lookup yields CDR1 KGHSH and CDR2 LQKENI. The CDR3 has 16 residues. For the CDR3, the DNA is TGTGCCAGCTCTCGAAAACTAGTCGACTCCTACAATGAGCAGTTCTTC. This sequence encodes CASSRKLVDSYNEQFF.

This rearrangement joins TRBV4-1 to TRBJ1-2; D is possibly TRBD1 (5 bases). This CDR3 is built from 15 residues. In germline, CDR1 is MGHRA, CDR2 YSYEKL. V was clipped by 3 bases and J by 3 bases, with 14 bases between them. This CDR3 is CASSQASGGDYGYTF. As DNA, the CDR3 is TGCGCCAGCAGCCAGGCCAGCGGGGGGGACTATGGCTACACCTTC.

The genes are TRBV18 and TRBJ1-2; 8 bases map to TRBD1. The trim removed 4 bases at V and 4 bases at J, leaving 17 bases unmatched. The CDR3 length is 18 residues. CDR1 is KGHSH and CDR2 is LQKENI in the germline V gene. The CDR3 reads CASSQAWTGSGHLYGYTF. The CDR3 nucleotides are TGTGCCAGCTCACAAGCCTGGACAGGGTCGGGACATCTCTATGGCTACACCTTC.

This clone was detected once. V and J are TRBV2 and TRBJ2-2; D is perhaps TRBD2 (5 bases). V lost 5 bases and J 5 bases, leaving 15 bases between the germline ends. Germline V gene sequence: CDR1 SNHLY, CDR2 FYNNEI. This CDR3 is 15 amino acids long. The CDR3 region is CASSLQSGITGELFF. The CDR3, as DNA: TGTGCCAGCAGTCTTCAATCGGGGATAACCGGGGAGCTGTTTTTT.

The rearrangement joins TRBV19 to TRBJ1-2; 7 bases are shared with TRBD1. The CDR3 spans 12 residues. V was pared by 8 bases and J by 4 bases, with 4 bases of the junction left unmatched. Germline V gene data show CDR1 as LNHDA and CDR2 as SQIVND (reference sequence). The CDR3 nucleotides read TGTGCCAGTCGGGACAGTCTCTATGGCTACACCTTC. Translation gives CASRDSLYGYTF.

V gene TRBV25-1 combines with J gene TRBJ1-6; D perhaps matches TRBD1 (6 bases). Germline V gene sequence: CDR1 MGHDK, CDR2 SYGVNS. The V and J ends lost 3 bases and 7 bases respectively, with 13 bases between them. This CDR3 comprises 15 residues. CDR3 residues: CASSDQGHSNSPLHF. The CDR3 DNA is TGTGCCAGCAGTGATCAGGGACATTCGAATTCACCCCTCCACTTT. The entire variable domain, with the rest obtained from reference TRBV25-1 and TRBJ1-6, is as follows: EADIYQTPRYLVIGTGKKITLECSQTMGHDKMYWYQQDPGMELHLIHYSYGVNSTEKGDLSSESTVSRIRTEHFPLTLESARPSHTSQYLCASSDQGHSNSPLHFGNGTRLTVT.

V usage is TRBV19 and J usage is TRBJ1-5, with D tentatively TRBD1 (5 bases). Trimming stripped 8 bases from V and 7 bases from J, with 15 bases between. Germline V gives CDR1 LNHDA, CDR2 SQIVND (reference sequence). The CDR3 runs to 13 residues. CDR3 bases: TGTGCCAGTTCTCAGGGTCTCGGGCAGCCCCAGCATTTT. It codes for CASSQGLGQPQHF.

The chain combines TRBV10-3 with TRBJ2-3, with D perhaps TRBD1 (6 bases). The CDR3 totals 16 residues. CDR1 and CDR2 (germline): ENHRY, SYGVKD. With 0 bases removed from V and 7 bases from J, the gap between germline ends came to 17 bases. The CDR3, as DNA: TGTGCCATCAGTGAGTCTCGACAGGCACCACAGCATACGCAGTATTTT. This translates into CAISESRQAPQHTQYF.

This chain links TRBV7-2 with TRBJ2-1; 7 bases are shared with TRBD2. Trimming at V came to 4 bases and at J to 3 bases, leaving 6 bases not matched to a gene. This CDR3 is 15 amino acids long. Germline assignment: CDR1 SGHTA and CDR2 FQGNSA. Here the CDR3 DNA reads TGTGCCAGCAGCTCCTTGCGGGGGAGCTACAATGAGCAGTTCTTC. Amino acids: CASSSLRGSYNEQFF.

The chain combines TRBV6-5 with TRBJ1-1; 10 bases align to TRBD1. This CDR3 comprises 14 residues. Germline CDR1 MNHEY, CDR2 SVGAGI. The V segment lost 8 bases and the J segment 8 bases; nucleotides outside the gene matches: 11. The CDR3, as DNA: TGTGCCAGCCGTACCGGGACAGGGGTTCGGGAAGCTTTCTTT. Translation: CASRTGTGVREAFF.

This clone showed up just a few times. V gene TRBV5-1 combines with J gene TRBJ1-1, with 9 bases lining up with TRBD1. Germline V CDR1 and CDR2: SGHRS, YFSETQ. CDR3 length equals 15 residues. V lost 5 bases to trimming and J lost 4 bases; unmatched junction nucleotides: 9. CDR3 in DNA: TGCGCCAGCAGACAACAGGGGGCGAAGGGCACTGAAGCTTTCTTT. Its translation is CASRQQGAKGTEAFF.

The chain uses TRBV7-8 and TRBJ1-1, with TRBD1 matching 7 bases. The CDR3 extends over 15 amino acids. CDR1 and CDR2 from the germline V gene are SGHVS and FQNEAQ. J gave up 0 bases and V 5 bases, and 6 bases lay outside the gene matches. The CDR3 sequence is CASSIHRGLNTEAFF. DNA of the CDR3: TGTGCCAGCAGCATCCACAGGGGACTGAACACTGAAGCTTTCTTT. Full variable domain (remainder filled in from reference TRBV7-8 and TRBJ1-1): GAGVSQSPRYKVAKRGQDVALRCDPISGHVSLFWYQQALGQGPEFLTYFQNEAQLDKSGLPSDRFFAERPEGSVSTLKIQRTQQEDSAVYLCASSIHRGLNTEAFFGQGTRLTVV.

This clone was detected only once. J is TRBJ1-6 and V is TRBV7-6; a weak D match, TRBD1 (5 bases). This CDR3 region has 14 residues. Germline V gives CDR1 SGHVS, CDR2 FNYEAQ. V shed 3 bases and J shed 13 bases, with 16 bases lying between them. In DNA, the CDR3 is TGTGCCAGCAGCTTGGGACTCCCGGATAGTCCCCTCCACTTT. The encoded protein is CASSLGLPDSPLHF.